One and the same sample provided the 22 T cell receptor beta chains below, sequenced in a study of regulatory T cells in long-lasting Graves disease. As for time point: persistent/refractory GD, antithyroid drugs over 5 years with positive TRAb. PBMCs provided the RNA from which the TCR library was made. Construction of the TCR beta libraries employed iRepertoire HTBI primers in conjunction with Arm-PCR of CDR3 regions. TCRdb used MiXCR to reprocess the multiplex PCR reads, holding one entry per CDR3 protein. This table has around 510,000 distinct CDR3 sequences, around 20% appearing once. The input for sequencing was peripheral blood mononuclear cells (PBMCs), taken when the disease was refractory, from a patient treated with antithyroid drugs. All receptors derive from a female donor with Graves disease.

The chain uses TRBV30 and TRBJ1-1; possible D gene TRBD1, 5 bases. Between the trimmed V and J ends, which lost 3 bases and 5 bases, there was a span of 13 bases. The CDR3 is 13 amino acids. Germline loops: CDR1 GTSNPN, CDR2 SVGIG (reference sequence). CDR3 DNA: TGTGCCTGGAGGTTGGGGGGGGGGACTGAAGCTTTCTTT. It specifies CAWRLGGGTEAFF.

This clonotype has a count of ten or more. The DNA of the CDR3 is TGTGCCAGCAGTTCACTCGGACAGGGCAATCAGCCCCAGCATTTT. Encoded protein: CASSSLGQGNQPQHF. V is TRBV28 and J is TRBJ1-5, with 7 bases matching TRBD1. The CDR3 totals 15 residues. The V gene end was trimmed by 4 bases and the J gene end by 2 bases; junction bases not matched to a gene: 5. The germline gives CDR1 MDHEN, CDR2 SYDVKM. The full variable domain, completed using reference TRBV28 and TRBJ1-5, is DVKVTQSSRYLVKRTGEKVFLECVQDMDHENMFWYRQDPGLGLRLIYFSYDVKMKEKGDIPEGYSVSREKKERFSLILESASTNQTSMYLCASSSLGQGNQPQHFGDGTRLSIL.

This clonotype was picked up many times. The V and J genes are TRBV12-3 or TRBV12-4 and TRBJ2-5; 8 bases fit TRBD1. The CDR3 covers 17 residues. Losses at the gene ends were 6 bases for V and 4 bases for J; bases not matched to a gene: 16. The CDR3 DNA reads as TGTGCCAGCAGGGTGACAGGGGTAGCGCGGAAGGCAGAGACCCAGTACTTC. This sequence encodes CASRVTGVARKAETQYF.

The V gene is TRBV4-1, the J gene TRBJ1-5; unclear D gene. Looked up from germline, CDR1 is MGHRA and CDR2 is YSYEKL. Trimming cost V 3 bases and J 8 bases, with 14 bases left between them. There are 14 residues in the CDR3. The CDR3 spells CASSHFPTGKPQHF. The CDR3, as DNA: TGCGCCAGCAGCCATTTTCCCACGGGGAAGCCCCAGCATTTT.

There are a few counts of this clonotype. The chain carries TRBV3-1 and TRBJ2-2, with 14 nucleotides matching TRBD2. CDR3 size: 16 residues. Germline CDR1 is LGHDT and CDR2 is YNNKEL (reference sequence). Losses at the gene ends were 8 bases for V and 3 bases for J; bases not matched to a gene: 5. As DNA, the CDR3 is TGTGCCAGCTCGGGACTAGCGGGAGTAGACACCGGGGAGCTGTTTTTT. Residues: CASSGLAGVDTGELFF.

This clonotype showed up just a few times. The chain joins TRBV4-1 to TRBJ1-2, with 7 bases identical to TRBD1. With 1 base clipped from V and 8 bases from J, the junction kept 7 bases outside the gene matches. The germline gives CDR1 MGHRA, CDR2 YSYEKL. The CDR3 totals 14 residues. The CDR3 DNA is TGCGCCAGCAGCCAAGTAGAAGGGGGACAGGGCTACACCTTC. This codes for CASSQVEGGQGYTF.

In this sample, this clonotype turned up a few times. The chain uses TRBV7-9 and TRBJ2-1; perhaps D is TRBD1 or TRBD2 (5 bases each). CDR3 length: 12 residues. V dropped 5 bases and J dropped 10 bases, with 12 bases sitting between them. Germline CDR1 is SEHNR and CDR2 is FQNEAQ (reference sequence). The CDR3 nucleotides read TGTGCCAGCAGCCGGAAGGGGAGCGAGCAGTTCTTC. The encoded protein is CASSRKGSEQFF.

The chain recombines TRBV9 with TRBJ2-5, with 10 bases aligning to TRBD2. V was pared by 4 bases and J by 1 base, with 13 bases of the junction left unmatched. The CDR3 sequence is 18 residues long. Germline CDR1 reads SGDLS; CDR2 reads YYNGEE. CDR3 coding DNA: TGTGCCAGCAGCCCGCGACTAGCGGGCTGGGCCCCCCAAGAGACCCAGTACTTC. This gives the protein CASSPRLAGWAPQETQYF.

The CDR3 region has the DNA TGTGCCAGTAGTATAGATCGGGGTACAACCCAGCATTTT. Translation: CASSIDRGTTQHF. The chain has TRBV19 and TRBJ1-5; D gene ambiguous. The germline V gene has CDR1 LNHDA and CDR2 SQIVND (reference sequence). The CDR3 runs 13 residues. V was pared by 0 bases and J by 11 bases, with 11 bases between.

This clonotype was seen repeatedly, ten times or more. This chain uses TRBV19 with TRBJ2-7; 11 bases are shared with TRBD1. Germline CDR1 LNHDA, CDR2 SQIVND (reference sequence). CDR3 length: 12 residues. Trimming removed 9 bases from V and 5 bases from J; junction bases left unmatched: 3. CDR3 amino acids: CASGQGANEQYF. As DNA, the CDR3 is TGTGCCAGCGGACAGGGGGCGAACGAGCAGTACTTC.

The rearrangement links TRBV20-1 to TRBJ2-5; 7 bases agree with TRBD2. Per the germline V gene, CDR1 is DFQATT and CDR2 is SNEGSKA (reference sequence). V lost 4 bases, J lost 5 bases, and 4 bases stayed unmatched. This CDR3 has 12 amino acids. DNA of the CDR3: TGCAGTGCTATAGAAGCGGGGGAGACCCAGTACTTC. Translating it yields CSAIEAGETQYF.

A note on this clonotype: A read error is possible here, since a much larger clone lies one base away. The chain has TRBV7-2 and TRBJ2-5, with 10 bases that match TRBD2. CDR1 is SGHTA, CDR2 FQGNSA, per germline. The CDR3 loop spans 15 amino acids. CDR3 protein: CASGFGLADQETQYF. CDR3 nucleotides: TGTGCCAGCGGCTTCGGACTAGCGGACCAAGAGACCCAGTACTTC.

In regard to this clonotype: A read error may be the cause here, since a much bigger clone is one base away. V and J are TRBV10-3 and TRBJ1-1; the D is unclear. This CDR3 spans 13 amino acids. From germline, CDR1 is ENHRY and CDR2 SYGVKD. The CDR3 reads CAISESGNTEALF. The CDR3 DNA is TGTGCCATCAGTGAGTCTGGGAACACTGAAGCTCTCTTT.

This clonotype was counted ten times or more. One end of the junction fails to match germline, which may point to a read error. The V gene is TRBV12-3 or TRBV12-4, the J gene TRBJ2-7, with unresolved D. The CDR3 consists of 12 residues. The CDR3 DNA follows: TGCGCCAGCAGCAGGACCGACTACGAGCAGTACTTC. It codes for CASSRTDYEQYF.

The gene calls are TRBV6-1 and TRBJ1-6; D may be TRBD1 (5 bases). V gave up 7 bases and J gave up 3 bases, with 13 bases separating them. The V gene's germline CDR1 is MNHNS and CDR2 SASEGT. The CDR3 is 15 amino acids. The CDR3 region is CASTPSGNYNSPLHF. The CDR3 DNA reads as TGTGCCAGCACTCCATCAGGGAACTATAATTCACCCCTCCACTTT.

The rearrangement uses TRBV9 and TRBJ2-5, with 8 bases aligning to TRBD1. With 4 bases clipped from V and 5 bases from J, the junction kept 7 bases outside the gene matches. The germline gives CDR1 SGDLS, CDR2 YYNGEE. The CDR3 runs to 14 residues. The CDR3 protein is CASSSGGTVETQYF. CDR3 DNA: TGTGCCAGCAGCTCAGGGGGCACGGTGGAGACCCAGTACTTC.

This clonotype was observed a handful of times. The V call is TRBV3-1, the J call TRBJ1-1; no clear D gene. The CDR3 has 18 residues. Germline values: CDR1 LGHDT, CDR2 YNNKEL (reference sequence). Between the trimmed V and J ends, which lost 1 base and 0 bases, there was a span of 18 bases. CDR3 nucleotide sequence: TGTGCCAGCAGCCAAGGATGGACCAGGCAAGTCTTGAACACTGAAGCTTTCTTT. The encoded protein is CASSQGWTRQVLNTEAFF. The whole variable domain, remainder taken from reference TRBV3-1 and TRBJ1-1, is DTAVSQTPKYLVTQMGNDKSIKCEQNLGHDTMYWYKQDSKKFLKIMFSYNNKELIINETVPNRFSPKSPDKAHLNLHINSLELGDSAVYFCASSQGWTRQVLNTEAFFGQGTRLTVV.

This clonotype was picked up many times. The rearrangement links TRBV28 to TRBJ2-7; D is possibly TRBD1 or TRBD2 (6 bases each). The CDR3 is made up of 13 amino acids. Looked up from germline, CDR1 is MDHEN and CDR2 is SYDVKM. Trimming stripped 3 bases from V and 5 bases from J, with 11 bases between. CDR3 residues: CASSFGGENEQYF. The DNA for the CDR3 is TGTGCCAGCAGTTTCGGGGGCGAGAACGAGCAGTACTTC.

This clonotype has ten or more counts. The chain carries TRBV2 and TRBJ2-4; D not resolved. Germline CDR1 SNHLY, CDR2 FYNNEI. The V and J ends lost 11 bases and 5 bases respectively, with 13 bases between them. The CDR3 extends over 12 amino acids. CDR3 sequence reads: CAFSARQNIQYF. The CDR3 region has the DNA TGTGCCTTCTCTGCGAGGCAAAACATTCAGTACTTC. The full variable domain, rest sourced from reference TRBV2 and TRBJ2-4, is EPEVTQTPSHQVTQMGQEVILRCVPISNHLYFYWYRQILGQKVEFLVSFYNNEISEKSEIFDDQFSVERPDGSNFTLKIRSTKLEDSAMYFCAFSARQNIQYFGAGTRLSVL.

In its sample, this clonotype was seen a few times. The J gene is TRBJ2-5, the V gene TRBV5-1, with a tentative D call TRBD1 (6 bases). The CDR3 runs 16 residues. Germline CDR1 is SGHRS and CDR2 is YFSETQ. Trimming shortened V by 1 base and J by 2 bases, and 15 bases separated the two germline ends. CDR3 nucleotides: TGCGCCAGCAGCTTGATCCCCGGGACATCGCAAGAGACCCAGTACTTC. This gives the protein CASSLIPGTSQETQYF. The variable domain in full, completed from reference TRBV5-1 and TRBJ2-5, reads KAGVTQTPRYLIKTRGQQVTLSCSPISGHRSVSWYQQTPGQGLQFLFEYFSETQRNKGNFPGRFSGRQFSNSRSEMNVSTLELGDSALYLCASSLIPGTSQETQYFGPGTRLLVL.

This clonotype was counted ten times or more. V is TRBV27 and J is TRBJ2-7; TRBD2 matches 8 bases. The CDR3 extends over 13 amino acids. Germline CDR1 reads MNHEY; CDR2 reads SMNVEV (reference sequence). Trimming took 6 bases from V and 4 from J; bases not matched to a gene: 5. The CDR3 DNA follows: TGTGCCAGCAGGAGTAGCGGGGTGTACGAGCAGTACTTC. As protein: CASRSSGVYEQYF.

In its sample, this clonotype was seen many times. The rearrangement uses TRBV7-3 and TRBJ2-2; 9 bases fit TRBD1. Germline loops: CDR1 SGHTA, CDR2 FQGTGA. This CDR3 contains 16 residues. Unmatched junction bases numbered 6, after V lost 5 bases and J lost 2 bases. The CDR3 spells CASSVTGGLNTGELFF. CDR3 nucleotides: TGTGCCAGCAGCGTTACAGGGGGCCTAAACACCGGGGAGCTGTTTTTT.